This T cell receptor beta chain stems from a study of T cells in Graves' hyperthyroidism and ophthalmopathy. The V end lost 6 bases, the J end lost 4 bases, and 9 bases lay between the germline ends. Germline loops: CDR1 LNHDA, CDR2 SQIVND (reference sequence). CDR3 length: 12 amino acids. Diagnosing involved the use of clinical symptoms, serum thyroxine and TRAb, thyroid ultrasound and orbital computed tomography. Amplified TCR beta CDR3 regions came from RNA transcripts. HTBI primers drove first-round RT-PCR of the TCR CDR3. A single record per CDR3 protein comes from TCRdb applying MiXCR to the multiplex PCR reads. This sample carries under 450,000 distinct CDR3 sequences, around a sixth of them seen once, and the ten largest clones take 7.5% to 9%.

The sample consisted of blood. The chain has TRBV19 and TRBJ1-2, with a weak D call TRBD1 (5 bases). This receptor was identified in a young woman with Graves' hyperthyroidism. The CDR3 DNA reads TGTGCCAGTAGGATGGGGGGCTATGGCTACACCTTC. It codes for CASRMGGYGYTF.